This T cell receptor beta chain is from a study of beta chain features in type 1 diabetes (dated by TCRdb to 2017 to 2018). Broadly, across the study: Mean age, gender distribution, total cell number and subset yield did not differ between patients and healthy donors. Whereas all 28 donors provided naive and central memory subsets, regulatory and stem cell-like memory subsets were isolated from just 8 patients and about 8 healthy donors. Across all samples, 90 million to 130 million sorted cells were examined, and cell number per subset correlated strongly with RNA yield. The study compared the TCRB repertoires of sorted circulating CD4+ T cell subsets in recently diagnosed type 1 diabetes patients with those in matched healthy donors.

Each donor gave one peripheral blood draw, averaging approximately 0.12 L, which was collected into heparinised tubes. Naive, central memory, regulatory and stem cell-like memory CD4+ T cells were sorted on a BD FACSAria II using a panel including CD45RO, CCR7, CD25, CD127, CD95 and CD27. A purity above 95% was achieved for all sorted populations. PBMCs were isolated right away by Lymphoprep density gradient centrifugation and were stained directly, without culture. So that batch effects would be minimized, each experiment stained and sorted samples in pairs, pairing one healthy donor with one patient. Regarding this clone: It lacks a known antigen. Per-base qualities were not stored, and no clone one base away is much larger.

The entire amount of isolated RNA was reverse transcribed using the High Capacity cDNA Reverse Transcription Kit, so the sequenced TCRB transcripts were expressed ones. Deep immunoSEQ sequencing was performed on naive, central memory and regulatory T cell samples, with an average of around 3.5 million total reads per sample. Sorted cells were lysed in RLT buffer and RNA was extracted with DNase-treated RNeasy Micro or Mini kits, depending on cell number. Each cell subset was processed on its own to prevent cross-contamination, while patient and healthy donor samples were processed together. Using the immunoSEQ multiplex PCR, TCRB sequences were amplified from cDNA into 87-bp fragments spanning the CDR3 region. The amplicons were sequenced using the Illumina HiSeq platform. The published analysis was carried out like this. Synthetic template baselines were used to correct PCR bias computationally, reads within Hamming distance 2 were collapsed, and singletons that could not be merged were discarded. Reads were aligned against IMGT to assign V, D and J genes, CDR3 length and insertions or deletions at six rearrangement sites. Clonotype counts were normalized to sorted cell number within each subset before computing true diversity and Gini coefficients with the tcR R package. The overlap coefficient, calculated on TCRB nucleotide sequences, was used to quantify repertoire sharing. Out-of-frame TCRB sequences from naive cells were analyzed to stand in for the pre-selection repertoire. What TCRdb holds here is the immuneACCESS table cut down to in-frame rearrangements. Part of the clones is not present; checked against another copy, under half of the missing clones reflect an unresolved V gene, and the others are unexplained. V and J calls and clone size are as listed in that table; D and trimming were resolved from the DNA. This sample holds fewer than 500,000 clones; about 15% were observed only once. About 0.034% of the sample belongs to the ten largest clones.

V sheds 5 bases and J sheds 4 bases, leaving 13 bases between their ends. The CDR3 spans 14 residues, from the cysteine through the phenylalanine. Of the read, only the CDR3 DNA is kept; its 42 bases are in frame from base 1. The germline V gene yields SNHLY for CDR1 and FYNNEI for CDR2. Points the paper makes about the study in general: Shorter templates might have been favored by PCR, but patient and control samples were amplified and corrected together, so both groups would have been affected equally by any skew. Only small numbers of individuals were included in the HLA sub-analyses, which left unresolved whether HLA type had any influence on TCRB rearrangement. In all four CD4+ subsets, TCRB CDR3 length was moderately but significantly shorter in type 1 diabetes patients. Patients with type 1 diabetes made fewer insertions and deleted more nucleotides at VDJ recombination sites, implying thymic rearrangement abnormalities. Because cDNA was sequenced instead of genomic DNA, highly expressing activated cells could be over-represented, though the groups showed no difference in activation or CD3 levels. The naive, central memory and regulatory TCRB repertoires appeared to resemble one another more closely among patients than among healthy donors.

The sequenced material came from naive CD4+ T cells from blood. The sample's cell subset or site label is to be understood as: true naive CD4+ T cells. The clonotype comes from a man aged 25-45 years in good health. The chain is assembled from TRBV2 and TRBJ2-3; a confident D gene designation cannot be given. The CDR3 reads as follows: CASSSRFSSDTQYF. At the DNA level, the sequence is TGTGCCAGCAGTTCACGATTCTCCTCAGATACGCAGTATTTT.